This T cell receptor beta chain originates from a study of early T cells in non-severe SARS-CoV-2 infection. Study-level background: Sequencing of bulk RNA from unsorted whole blood was done, without chain pairing.

Tagging with unique molecular identifiers was applied to individual cDNA molecules. TCRdb processed the 5' RACE reads anew with MiXCR; each CDR3 protein has one entry. The table lists 75,000 to 80,000 distinct CDR3 sequences, around a sixth of them singletons. V was clipped by 4 bases and J by 2 bases; unmatched bases: 9. This CDR3 has 18 amino acids. Germline-derived CDR1 and CDR2 are SEHNR and FQNEAQ (reference sequence). The sequenced sample was whole blood. The receptor's source is an adult who was a healthcare worker with PCR-confirmed SARS-CoV-2 infection or an uninfected control (not recorded which). V gene TRBV7-9 combines with J gene TRBJ2-3; 13 nucleotides line up with TRBD2. CDR3 amino acids: CASSSLPGLAGLTDTQYF. In DNA form, the CDR3 reads TGTGCCAGCAGCTCTCTTCCGGGACTAGCGGGGCTCACAGATACGCAGTATTTT.